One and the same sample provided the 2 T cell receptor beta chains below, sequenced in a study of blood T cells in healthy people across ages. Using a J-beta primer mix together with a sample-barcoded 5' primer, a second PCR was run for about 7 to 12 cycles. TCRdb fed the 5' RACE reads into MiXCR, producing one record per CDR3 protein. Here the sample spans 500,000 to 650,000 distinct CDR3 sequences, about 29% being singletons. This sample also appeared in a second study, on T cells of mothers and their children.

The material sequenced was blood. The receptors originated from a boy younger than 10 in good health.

CDR3: CASSSNRYYYGYTF. The CDR3 nucleotides are TGTGCCAGCAGTTCAAACAGATATTACTATGGCTACACCTTC. This chain links TRBV27 with TRBJ1-2; D call uncertain. The CDR3 sequence is 14 residues long. V shed 4 bases and J shed 3 bases, with 12 bases lying between them. CDR1 and CDR2 (germline): MNHEY, SMNVEV (reference sequence).

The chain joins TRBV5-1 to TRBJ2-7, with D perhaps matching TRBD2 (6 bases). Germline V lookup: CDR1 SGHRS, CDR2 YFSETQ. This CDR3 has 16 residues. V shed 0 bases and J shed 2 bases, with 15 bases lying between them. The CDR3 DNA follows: TGCGCCAGCAGCTTGGAGTCTGGGACTTTTCCCTACGAGCAGTACTTC. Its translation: CASSLESGTFPYEQYF.